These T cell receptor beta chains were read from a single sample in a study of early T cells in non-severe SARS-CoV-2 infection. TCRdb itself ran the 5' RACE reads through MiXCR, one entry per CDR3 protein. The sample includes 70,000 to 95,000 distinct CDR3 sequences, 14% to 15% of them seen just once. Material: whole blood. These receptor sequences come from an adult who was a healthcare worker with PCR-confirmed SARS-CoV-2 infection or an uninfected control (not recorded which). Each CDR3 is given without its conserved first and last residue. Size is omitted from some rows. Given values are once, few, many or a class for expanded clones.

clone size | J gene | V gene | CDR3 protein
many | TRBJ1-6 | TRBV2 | ASRNRGTGGTPLH
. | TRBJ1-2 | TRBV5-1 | ASRSGGGRGYGYT
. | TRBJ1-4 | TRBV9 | ASSVDGGDEKLF
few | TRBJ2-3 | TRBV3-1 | ASSLYLLDTQY
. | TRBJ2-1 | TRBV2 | ASRVGRFSYNEQF
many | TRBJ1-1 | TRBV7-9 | ASRAGGGTEAF
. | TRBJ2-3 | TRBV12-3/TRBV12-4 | ASRGGSTDTQY
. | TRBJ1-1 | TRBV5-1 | ASSPGTFMNTEAF
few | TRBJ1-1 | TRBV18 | ASSPTGVNTEAF
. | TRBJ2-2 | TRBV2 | ASTQKEVGELF
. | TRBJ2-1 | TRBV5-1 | ASSLTSGVYNEQF
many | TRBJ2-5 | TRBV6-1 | ASSEGQHTWEETQY
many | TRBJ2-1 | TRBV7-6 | ASSLGASGGGEQF
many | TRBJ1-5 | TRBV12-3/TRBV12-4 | ASSFSDHQPQH
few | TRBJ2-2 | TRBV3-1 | ASSQMWTGELF
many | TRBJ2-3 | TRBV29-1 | SIKGGSLRDTQY
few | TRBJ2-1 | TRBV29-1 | SVGDRSTSYNEQF
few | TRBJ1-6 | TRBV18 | ASSPRTGGYNSPLH
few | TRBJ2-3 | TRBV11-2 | ASSQGPSTDTQY
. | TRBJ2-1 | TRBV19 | ASSPIAGGPYNEQF
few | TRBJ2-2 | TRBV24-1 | ATSDFGGVNTGELF
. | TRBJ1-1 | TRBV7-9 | ASSQPRGLKTEAF
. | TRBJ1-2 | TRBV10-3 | AISESAPTEEGYT
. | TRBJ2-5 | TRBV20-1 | SARVGTETQY
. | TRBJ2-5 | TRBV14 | ASSHSSGWEETQY
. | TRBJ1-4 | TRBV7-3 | ASSPRGVPQLMKNCF
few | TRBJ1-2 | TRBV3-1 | ASSQVGQDFNYGYT